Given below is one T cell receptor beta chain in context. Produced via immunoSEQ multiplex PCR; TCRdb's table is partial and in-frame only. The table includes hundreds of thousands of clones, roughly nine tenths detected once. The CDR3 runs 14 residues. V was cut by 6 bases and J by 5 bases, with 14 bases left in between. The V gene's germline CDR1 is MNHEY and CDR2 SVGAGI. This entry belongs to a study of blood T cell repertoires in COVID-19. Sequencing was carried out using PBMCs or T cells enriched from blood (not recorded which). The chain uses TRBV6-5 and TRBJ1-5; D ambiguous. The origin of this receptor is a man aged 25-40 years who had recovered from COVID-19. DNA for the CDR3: TGTGCCAGCAGCCCGCACGGGAAATATCAGCCCCAGCATTTT. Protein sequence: CASSPHGKYQPQHF.